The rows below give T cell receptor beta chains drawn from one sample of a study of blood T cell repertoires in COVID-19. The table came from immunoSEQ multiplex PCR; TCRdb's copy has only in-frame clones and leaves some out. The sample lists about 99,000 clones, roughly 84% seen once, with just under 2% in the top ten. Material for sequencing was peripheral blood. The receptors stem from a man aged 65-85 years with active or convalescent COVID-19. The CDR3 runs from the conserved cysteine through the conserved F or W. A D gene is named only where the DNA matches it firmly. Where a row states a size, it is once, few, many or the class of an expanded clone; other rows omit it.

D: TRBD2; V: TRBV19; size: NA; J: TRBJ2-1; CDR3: CASRGLAGPSYNEQFF; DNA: TGTGCCAGTAGAGGACTAGCGGGGCCCTCCTACAATGAGCAGTTCTTC
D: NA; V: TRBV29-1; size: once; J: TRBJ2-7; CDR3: CSVGTVSSYEQYF; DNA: TGCAGCGTTGGGACAGTCAGCTCCTACGAGCAGTACTTC
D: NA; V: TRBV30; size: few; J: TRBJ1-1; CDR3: CAWSPLRGVAEAFF; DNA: TGTGCCTGGAGTCCCCTCCGGGGGGTGGCTGAAGCTTTCTTT
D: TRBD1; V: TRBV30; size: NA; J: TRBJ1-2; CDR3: CAWSGQGRLGYTF; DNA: TGTGCCTGGAGTGGACAGGGCAGGTTGGGCTACACCTTC
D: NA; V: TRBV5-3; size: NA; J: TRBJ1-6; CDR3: CARSTPYWADSPYNSPLHF; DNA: TGTGCCAGAAGCACGCCCTACTGGGCGGACTCCCCCTATAATTCACCCCTCCACTTT
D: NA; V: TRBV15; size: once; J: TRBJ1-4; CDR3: CATSSGNRVVEKLFF; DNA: TGTGCCACCAGCAGTGGAAACAGGGTAGTCGAAAAACTGTTTTTT
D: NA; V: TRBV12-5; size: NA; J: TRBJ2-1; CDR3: CASDDPSGAQFF; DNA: TGTGCTAGTGACGACCCCTCAGGGGCCCAGTTCTTC
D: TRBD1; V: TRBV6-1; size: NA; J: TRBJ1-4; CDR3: CASSETGTGSSGYREKLFF; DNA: TGTGCCAGCAGTGAAACCGGGACAGGGAGTTCTGGGTATAGGGAAAAACTGTTTTTT
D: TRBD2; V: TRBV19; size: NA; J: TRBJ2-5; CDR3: CASSIGTSGGIQETQYF; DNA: TGTGCCAGTAGTATAGGGACTAGCGGGGGGATCCAAGAGACCCAGTACTTC
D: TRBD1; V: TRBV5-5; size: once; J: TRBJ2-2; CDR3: CASSLEAGGFTGELFF; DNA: TGTGCCAGCAGCTTGGAGGCAGGGGGCTTCACCGGGGAGCTGTTTTTT
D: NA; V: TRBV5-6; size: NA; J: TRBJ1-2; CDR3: CASSRAGRAYGYTF; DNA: TGTGCCAGCAGCAGGGCGGGGCGGGCTTATGGCTACACCTTC
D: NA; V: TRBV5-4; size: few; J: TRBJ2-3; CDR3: CASSFASRTDTQYF; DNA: TGTGCCAGCAGCTTCGCCTCTAGGACAGATACGCAGTATTTT
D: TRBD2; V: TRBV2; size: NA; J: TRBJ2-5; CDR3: CASNPQRGGPETQYF; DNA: TGTGCCAGCAATCCCCAGCGGGGGGGCCCCGAGACCCAGTACTTC
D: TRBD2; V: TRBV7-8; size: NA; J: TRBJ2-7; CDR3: CASSYRTGTTYEQYF; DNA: TGTGCCAGCAGCTATAGGACCGGGACTACCTACGAGCAGTACTTC
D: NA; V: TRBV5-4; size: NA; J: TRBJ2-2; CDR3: CASSLRVEAGELFF; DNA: TGTGCCAGCAGCTTACGGGTTGAAGCCGGGGAGCTGTTTTTT
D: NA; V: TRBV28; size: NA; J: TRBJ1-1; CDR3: CATLRGRGTEAFF; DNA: TGTGCCACCCTTCGGGGTCGGGGCACTGAAGCTTTCTTT
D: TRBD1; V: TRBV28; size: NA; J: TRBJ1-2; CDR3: CASSPALGQVYGYTF; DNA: TGTGCCAGCAGCCCTGCCCTAGGACAGGTCTATGGCTACACCTTC
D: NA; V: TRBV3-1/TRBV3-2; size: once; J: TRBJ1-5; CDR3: CASSLGHTNQPQHF; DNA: TGTGCCAGCAGCCTCGGACATACGAATCAGCCCCAGCATTTT
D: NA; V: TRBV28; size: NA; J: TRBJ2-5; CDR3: CASSRASRGQETQYF; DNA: TGTGCCAGCAGTCGTGCCTCTAGGGGGCAAGAGACCCAGTACTTC
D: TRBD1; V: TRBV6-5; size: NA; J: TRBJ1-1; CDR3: CASSVDRGDTEAFF; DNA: TGTGCCAGCAGCGTGGACAGGGGGGACACTGAAGCTTTCTTT
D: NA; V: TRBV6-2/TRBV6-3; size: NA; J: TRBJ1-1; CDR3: CASSWTVNTEAFF; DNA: TGTGCCAGCAGTTGGACAGTGAACACTGAAGCTTTCTTT
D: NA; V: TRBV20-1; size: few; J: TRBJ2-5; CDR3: CSASGGTQYF; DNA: TGCAGTGCTAGCGGGGGGACCCAGTACTTC